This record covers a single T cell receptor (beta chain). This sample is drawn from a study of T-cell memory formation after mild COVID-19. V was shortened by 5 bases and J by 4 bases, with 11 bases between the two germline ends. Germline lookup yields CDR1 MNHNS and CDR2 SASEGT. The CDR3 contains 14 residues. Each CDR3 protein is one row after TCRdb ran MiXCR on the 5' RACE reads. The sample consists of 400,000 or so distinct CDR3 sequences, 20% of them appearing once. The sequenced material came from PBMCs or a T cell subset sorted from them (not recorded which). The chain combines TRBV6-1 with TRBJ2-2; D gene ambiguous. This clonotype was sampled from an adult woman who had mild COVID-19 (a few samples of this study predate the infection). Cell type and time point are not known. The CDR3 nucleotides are TGTGCCAGCAGTCTGTTAGTAAGCACCGGGGAGCTGTTTTTT. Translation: CASSLLVSTGELFF.